This T cell receptor beta chain was obtained from a study of blood T cells in healthy people across ages. As for the study in general: The capture of about one barcoded beta molecule per two T cells was achieved by template switching. Whole-study findings and limits: Both higher diversity and more naive CD4+ cells marked long-lived donors when set against aged donors.

Germline V CDR1 and CDR2: SGHTA, FQGNSA. The CDR3 consists of 17 residues. J lost 11 bases, V lost 5 bases, and 17 bases had no gene match. As to this clonotype: Its antigen is not known.

Donor samples were obtained from healthy Caucasian individuals from Russia, aged roughly 6 to 90. Through a sample-barcoded 5' primer and a J-beta primer mix, a second PCR was run for about 6 to 11 cycles. A tag from a template-switch adaptor with 12 random nucleotides marked each cDNA molecule. TCRdb analysed the 5' RACE reads with MiXCR anew, one entry per CDR3 protein. The table lists 1.5 million to 2 million distinct CDR3 sequences, around half of them singletons. The sequenced material came from blood. This chain uses TRBV7-2 with TRBJ2-5; 13 nucleotides agree with TRBD2. The TCR was taken from a woman aged 40 to 49 in good health. CDR3 in DNA: TGTGCCAGCAGCCCCGGGAAACTAGCGGGGGGGAACAATGGGCAGTACTTC. Translated: CASSPGKLAGGNNGQYF.